This entry concerns a single T cell receptor beta chain. Its specificity is not known. The sample belongs to a study of OX40 agonist ivuxolimab in advanced cancers. Background on the study: While on treatment, patients had intravenous ivuxolimab at 0.01 to 10 mg/kg every 2 weeks.

Peripheral blood came from all dose cohorts at three timepoints. Overall study results and limits: At doses 0.1 to 3.0 mg/kg, CD4+ and CD8+ clones expanded.

This CDR3 region has 15 residues. Trimming pared 5 bases from V and 1 base from J, leaving 14 bases between. Germline V lookup: CDR1 MDHEN, CDR2 SYDVKM. Data came from immunoSEQ multiplex PCR; TCRdb stores just in-frame clones and leaves some out. The sample records 74,000 or so clones, 80% to 90% being singletons. The source is an adult with an advanced solid tumor such as melanoma, head and neck, liver or kidney cancer. The specimen comprised CD4+ or CD8+ T cells sorted from blood, sampled in a trial of the OX40 agonist ivuxolimab. The rearrangement uses TRBV28 and TRBJ1-1, with D perhaps matching TRBD1 (5 bases). Written as DNA, the CDR3 is TGTGCCAGCAGTGCGCGACAGACTTGGAACACTGAAGCTTTCTTT. Amino acids: CASSARQTWNTEAFF.